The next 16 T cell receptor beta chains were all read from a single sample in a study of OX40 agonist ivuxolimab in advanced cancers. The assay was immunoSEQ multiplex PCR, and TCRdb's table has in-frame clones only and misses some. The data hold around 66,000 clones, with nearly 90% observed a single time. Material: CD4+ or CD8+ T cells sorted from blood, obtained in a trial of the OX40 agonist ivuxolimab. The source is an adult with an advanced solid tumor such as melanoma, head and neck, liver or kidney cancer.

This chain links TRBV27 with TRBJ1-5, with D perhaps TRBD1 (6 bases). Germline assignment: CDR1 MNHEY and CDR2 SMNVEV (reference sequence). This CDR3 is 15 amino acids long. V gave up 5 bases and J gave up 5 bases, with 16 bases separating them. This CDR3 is CASSPKQGVYQPQHF. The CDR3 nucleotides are TGTGCCAGCAGTCCTAAACAGGGTGTGTATCAGCCCCAGCATTTT.

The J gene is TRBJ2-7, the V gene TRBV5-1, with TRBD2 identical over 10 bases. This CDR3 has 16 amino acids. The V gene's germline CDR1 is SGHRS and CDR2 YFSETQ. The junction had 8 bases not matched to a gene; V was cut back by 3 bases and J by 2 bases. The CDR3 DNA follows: TGCGCCAGCAGCTCCGGGACTAGCGTTTTTGCCTACGAGCAGTACTTC. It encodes CASSSGTSVFAYEQYF.

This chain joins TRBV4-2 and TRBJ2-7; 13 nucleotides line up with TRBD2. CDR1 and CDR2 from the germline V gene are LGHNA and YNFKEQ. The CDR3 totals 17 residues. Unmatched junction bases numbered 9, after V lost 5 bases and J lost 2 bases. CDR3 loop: CASSFTPTSGGTYEQYF. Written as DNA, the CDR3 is TGTGCCAGCAGCTTCACGCCGACTAGCGGGGGGACCTACGAGCAGTACTTC.

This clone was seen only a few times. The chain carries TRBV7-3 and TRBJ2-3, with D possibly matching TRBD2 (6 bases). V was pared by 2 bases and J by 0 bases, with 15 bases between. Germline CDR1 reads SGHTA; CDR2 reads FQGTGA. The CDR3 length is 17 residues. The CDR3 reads CASSLSRLGGSTDTQYF. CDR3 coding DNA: TGTGCCAGCAGCTTATCTAGGTTGGGAGGAAGCACAGATACGCAGTATTTT.

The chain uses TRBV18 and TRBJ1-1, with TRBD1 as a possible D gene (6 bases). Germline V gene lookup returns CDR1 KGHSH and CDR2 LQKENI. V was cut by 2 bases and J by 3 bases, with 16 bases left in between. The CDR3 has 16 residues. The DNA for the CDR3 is TGTGCCAGCTCACCATCTCGCGGCAGGGGAGACACTGAAGCTTTCTTT. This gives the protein CASSPSRGRGDTEAFF.

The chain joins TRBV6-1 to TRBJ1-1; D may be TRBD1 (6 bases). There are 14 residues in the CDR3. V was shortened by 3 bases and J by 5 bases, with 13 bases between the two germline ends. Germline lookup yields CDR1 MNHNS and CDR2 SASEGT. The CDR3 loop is CASSEYGGATEAFF. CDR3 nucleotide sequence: TGTGCCAGCAGTGAGTATGGGGGGGCAACTGAAGCTTTCTTT.

The CDR3 protein is CATSVWDGYTF. CDR3 nucleotide sequence: TGTGCCACCTCAGTATGGGATGGCTACACCTTC. The chain carries TRBV6-1 and TRBJ1-2; D ambiguous. Germline V CDR1 and CDR2: MNHNS, SASEGT. The CDR3 covers 11 residues. V was pared by 10 bases and J by 6 bases, with 12 bases between.

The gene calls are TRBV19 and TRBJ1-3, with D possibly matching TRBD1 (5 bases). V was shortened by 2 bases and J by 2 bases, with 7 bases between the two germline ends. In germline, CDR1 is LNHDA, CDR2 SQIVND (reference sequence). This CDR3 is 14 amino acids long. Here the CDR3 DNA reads TGTGCCAGTAGTATAACAGGAACTGGAAACACCATATATTTT. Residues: CASSITGTGNTIYF.

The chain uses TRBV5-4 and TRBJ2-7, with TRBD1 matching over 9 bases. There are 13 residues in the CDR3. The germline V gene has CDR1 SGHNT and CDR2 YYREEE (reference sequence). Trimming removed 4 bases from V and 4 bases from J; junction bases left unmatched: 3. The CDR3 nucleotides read TGTGCCAGCAGCGACAGGGGGACGTACGAGCAGTACTTC. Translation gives CASSDRGTYEQYF.

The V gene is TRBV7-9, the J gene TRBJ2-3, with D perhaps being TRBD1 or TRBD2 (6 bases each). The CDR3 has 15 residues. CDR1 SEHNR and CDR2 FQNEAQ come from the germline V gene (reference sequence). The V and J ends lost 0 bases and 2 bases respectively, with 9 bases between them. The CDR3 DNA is TGTGCCAGCAGCTTAGCGGGGGGCCCCACAGATACGCAGTATTTT. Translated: CASSLAGGPTDTQYF.

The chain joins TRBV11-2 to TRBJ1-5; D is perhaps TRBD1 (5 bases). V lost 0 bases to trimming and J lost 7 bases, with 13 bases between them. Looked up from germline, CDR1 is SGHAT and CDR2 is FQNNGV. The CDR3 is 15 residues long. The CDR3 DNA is TGTGCCAGCAGCTTAGATTCTGGGGGTCGGCAGCCCCAGCATTTT. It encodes CASSLDSGGRQPQHF.

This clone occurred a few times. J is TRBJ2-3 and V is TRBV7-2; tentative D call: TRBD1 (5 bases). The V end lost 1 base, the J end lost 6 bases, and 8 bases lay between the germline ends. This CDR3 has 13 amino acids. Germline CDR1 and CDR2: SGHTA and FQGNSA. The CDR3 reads CASSLEGWDTQYF. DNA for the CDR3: TGTGCCAGCAGCTTAGAGGGGTGGGATACGCAGTATTTT.

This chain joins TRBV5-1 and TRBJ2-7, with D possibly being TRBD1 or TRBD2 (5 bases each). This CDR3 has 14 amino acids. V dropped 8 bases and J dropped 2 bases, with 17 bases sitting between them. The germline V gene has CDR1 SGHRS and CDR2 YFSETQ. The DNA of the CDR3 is TGCGCCAGTGACCGGGACGGGTCTGCCTACGAGCAGTACTTC. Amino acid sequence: CASDRDGSAYEQYF.

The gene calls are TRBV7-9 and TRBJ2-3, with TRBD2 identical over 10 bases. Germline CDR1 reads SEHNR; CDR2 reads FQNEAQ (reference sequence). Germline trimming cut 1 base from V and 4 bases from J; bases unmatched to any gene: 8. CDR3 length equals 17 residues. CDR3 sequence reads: CASSLGGSGGRADTQYF. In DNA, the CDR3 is TGTGCCAGCAGCTTAGGAGGTAGCGGGGGGAGAGCAGATACGCAGTATTTT.

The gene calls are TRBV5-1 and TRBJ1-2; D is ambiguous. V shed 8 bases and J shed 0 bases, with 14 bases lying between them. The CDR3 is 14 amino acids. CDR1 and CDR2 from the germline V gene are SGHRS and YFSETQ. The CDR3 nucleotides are TGCGCCAGTGGGATAGAGGGAGCTAACTATGGCTACACCTTC. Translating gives CASGIEGANYGYTF.

DNA of the CDR3: TGTGCCAGCTCACCGCGGACAGCCGCGACTAATGAAAAACTGTTTTTT. Protein sequence: CASSPRTAATNEKLFF. V usage is TRBV18 and J usage is TRBJ1-4, with TRBD1 as a possible D gene (6 bases). Germline loops: CDR1 KGHSH, CDR2 LQKENI. The CDR3 has 16 amino acids. Between the trimmed V and J ends, which lost 3 bases and 2 bases, there was a span of 13 bases.